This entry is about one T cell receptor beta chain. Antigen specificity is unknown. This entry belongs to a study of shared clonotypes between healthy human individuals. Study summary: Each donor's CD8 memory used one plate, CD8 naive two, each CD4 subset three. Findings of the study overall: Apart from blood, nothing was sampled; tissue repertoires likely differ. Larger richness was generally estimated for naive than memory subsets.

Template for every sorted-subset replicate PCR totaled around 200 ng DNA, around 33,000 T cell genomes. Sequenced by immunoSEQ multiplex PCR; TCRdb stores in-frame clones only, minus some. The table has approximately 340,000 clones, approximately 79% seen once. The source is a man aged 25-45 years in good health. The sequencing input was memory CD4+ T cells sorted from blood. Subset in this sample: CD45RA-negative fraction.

The CDR3 DNA reads as TGTGCCAGCAGTGAAGGGGGGATTCTCACAGATACGCAGTATTTT. Translation gives CASSEGGILTDTQYF. The chain employs TRBV6-1 and TRBJ2-3, with D possibly called TRBD1 or TRBD2 (5 bases each). This CDR3 is built from 15 residues. Germline lookup yields CDR1 MNHNS and CDR2 SASEGT. The germline V and J ends were trimmed by 1 base and 2 bases, with 10 bases remaining between them.